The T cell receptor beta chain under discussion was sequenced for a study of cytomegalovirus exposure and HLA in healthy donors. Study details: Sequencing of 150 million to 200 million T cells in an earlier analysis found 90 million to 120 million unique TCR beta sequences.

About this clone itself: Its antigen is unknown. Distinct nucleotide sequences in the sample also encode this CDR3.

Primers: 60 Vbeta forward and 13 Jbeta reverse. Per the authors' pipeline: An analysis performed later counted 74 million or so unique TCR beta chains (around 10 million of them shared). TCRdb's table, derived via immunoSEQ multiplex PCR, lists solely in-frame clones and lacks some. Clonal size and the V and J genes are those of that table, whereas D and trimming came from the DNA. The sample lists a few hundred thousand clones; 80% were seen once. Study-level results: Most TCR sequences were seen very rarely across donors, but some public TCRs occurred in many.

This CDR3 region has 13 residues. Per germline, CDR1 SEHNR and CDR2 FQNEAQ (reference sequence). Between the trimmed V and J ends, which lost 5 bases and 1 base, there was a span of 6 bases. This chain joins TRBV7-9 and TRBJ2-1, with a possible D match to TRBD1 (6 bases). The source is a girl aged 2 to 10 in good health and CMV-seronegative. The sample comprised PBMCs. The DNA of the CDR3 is TGTGCCAGCAGCCAGGGGTCCTACAATGAGCAGTTCTTC. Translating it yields CASSQGSYNEQFF.